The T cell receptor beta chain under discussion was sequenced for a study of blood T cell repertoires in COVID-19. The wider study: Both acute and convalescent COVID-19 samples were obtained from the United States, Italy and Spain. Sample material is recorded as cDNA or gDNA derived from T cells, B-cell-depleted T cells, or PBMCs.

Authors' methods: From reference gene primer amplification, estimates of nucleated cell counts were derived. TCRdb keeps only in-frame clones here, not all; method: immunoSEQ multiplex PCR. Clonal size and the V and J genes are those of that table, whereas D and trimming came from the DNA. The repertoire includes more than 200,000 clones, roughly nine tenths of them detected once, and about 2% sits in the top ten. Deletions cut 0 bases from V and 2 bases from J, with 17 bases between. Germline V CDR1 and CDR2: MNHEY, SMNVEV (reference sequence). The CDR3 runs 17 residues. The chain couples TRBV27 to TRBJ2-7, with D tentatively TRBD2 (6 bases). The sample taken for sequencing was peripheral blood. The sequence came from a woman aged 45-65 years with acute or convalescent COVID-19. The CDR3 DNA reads TGTGCCAGCAGTTTATCGGGGGGAACGAGGGTCCCCTACGAGCAGTACTTC. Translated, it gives CASSLSGGTRVPYEQYF.